The 25 T cell receptor beta chains below all came from one sample that was sequenced in a study of blood T cell repertoires in COVID-19. Here immunoSEQ multiplex PCR was the method, and the copy in TCRdb shows in-frame clones only, minus some. The data hold about 310,000 clones, with about 87% observed a single time. The source material was peripheral blood. The receptors were sampled from a man between 65 and 80 years old with acute or convalescent COVID-19.

The CDR3 is CATSDPDKSYEQYF. The CDR3 DNA reads TGTGCCACCAGTGATCCGGACAAGTCCTACGAGCAGTACTTC. The chain employs TRBV24-1 and TRBJ2-7; TRBD1 might be the D (5 bases). CDR1 is KGHDR, CDR2 SFDVKD, per germline. The CDR3 covers 14 residues. The germline V and J ends were trimmed by 3 bases and 1 base, with 9 bases remaining between them.

This chain uses TRBV6-5 with TRBJ1-3; D perhaps matches TRBD1 (5 bases). Germline V gene data show CDR1 as MNHEY and CDR2 as SVGAGI. V lost 4 bases and J 0 bases, leaving 13 bases between the germline ends. The CDR3 loop spans 16 amino acids. The CDR3 sequence is CASSSIPGGSGNTIYF. Written as DNA, the CDR3 is TGTGCCAGCAGTTCAATCCCGGGGGGCTCTGGAAACACCATATATTTT.

The CDR3 DNA sequence: TGCAGTGCTACTCCAGGGGAACAGCAGTACTTC. It yields the protein CSATPGEQQYF. The chain combines TRBV20-1 with TRBJ2-7; a possible D gene is TRBD1 (6 bases). CDR1 is DFQATT and CDR2 is SNEGSKA in the germline V gene (reference sequence). The V and J ends lost 4 bases and 8 bases respectively, with 12 bases between them. The CDR3 has 11 residues.

The genes are TRBV6-2 or TRBV6-3 and TRBJ2-1, with 14 positions matching TRBD2. The CDR3 covers 16 residues. Germline V CDR1 and CDR2: MNHEY, SVGEGT. The trim removed 6 bases at V and 9 bases at J, leaving 10 bases unmatched. CDR3 bases: TGTGCCAGCAGCGGACTAGCGGGAGGCTGGCGGTTTGAGCAGTTCTTC. Protein: CASSGLAGGWRFEQFF.

V usage is TRBV30 and J usage is TRBJ1-4, with D uncertain. The CDR3 contains 12 residues. In germline, CDR1 is GTSNPN, CDR2 SVGIG (reference sequence). Trimming shortened V by 0 bases and J by 8 bases, and 7 bases separated the two germline ends. CDR3 bases: TGTGCCTGGAGTGTACAAATCGAAAAACTGTTTTTT. This translates into CAWSVQIEKLFF.

This chain joins TRBV6-1 and TRBJ2-7, with 7 bases fitting TRBD1. The CDR3 extends over 17 amino acids. With V trimmed by 3 bases and J by 1 base, 12 bases remained unmatched. The germline V gene encodes CDR1 MNHNS and CDR2 SASEGT. Here the CDR3 reads CASSDQTGTAKSYEQYF. The DNA of the CDR3 is TGTGCCAGCAGTGACCAAACCGGGACAGCAAAGTCCTACGAGCAGTACTTC.

The rearrangement links TRBV28 to TRBJ2-7; 9 bases agree with TRBD2. V lost 2 bases and J lost 4; bases outside the gene matches: 3. Germline V gene data show CDR1 as MDHEN and CDR2 as SYDVKM. This CDR3 is built from 14 residues. In DNA, the CDR3 is TGTGCCAGCAGTTTAGGGCTAGCGGGATACGAGCAGTACTTC. Translating it yields CASSLGLAGYEQYF.

This rearrangement joins TRBV7-2 to TRBJ1-2, with 7 bases lining up with TRBD1. Germline V gene sequence: CDR1 SGHTA, CDR2 FQGNSA. V lost 1 base to trimming and J lost 4 bases; unmatched junction nucleotides: 12. This CDR3 is 17 amino acids long. The CDR3 DNA sequence: TGTGCCAGCAGCTTAGTATCGGGCAGGGGGAGAAGCTATGGCTACACCTTC. It yields the protein CASSLVSGRGRSYGYTF.

V usage is TRBV28 and J usage is TRBJ2-7, with 9 positions matching TRBD1. The CDR3 is 13 residues long. CDR1 is MDHEN and CDR2 is SYDVKM in the germline V gene. V lost 11 bases to trimming and J lost 6 bases; unmatched junction nucleotides: 11. The CDR3 is CACTGQGRAEQYF. DNA for the CDR3: TGTGCCTGCACCGGACAGGGGAGGGCCGAGCAGTACTTC.

This clone was recorded once. A read error may account for a junction end that differs from germline. The V call is TRBV7-8, the J call TRBJ2-7; no definite D call. CDR1 SGHVS and CDR2 FQNEAQ come from the germline V gene. This CDR3 spans 11 amino acids. This CDR3 reads CAGSQLREQYF. As DNA, the CDR3 is TGTGCCGGCAGCCAACTTCGAGAGCAGTACTTC. Filled out from reference TRBV7-8 and TRBJ2-7, the complete variable domain reads GAGVSQSPRYKVAKRGQDVALRCDPISGHVSLFWYQQALGQGPEFLTYFQNEAQLDKSGLPSDRFFAERPEGSVSTLKIQRTQQEDSAVYLCAGSQLREQYFGPGTRLTVT.

The chain uses TRBV20-1 and TRBJ1-2, with a possible D match to TRBD1 (6 bases). CDR3 length: 11 residues. Between the trimmed V and J ends, which lost 3 bases and 7 bases, there was a span of 9 bases. Per germline, CDR1 DFQATT and CDR2 SNEGSKA (reference sequence). CDR3 DNA sequence: TGCAGTGCTAGCAGGGGTACTGGCTACACCTTC. Encoded protein: CSASRGTGYTF.

This sequence joins TRBV3-1 (or the pseudogene TRBV3-2) and TRBJ1-1, with D tentatively TRBD1 (5 bases). The germline V and J ends were trimmed by 4 bases and 4 bases, with 13 bases remaining between them. Per germline, CDR1 LGHDT and CDR2 YNNKEL (reference sequence). The length of the CDR3 is 14 residues. CDR3 amino acids: CASSRAGGSTEAFF. Written as DNA, the CDR3 is TGTGCCAGCAGCCGGGCCGGGGGGAGCACTGAAGCTTTCTTT.

This clone turned up a few times. The chain uses TRBV19 and TRBJ1-1; tentatively, D is TRBD1 (6 bases). Trimming stripped 1 base from V and 1 base from J, with 13 bases between. CDR1 and CDR2 from the germline V gene are LNHDA and SQIVND (reference sequence). CDR3 length: 16 amino acids. CDR3 protein: CASSIGYQGKNTEAFF. Written as DNA, the CDR3 is TGTGCCAGTAGTATAGGCTATCAGGGGAAGAACACTGAAGCTTTCTTT.

This clone was counted a few times. This chain uses TRBV18 with TRBJ1-5; TRBD1 matches 7 bases. CDR1 is KGHSH, CDR2 LQKENI, per germline. The V segment lost 5 bases and the J segment 6 bases; nucleotides outside the gene matches: 7. CDR3 length equals 14 residues. The CDR3 spells CASSETGPGQPQHF. The CDR3, as DNA: TGTGCCAGCTCAGAGACAGGGCCCGGTCAGCCCCAGCATTTT.

The V and J genes are TRBV7-3 and TRBJ2-6, with D maybe TRBD1 (6 bases). The CDR3 runs to 15 residues. Germline V gives CDR1 SGHTA, CDR2 FQGTGA. With 5 bases removed from V and 0 bases from J, the gap between germline ends came to 8 bases. The CDR3 nucleotides are TGTGCCAGCAGCCCAGGGGTCTCTGGGGCCAACGTCCTGACTTTC. Its translation: CASSPGVSGANVLTF.

The rearrangement joins TRBV19 to TRBJ1-5; 8 nucleotides line up with TRBD1. This CDR3 comprises 16 residues. V trimming: 4 bases; J trimming: 1 base; junction bases outside the gene matches: 6. The germline V gene has CDR1 LNHDA and CDR2 SQIVND (reference sequence). The CDR3 is CASSTDRGLSNQPQHF. Written as DNA, the CDR3 is TGTGCCAGTAGTACCGACAGGGGTTTAAGCAATCAGCCCCAGCATTTT.

The rearrangement uses TRBV5-1 and TRBJ2-7; possible D gene TRBD1, 5 bases. This CDR3 contains 13 residues. With 4 bases removed from V and 3 bases from J, the gap between germline ends came to 11 bases. CDR1 and CDR2 (germline): SGHRS, YFSETQ. CDR3 DNA: TGCGCCAGCAGCCCGTCGACAGTCTACGAGCAGTACTTC. This translates into CASSPSTVYEQYF.

The rearrangement uses TRBV5-6 and TRBJ2-5, with a weak D call TRBD2 (7 bases). The CDR3 contains 13 residues. V lost 5 bases, J lost 6 bases, and 14 bases lay in between. The germline V gene encodes CDR1 SGHDT and CDR2 YYEEEE. CDR3 amino acids: CASRPSGGKTQYF. The CDR3 coding sequence is TGTGCCAGCAGGCCCTCGGGGGGCAAGACCCAGTACTTC.

CDR3: CASSRPSPPYNSPLHF. Here the CDR3 DNA reads TGTGCCAGCAGCCGCCCGAGCCCCCCCTATAATTCACCCCTCCACTTT. The chain recombines TRBV6-6 with TRBJ1-6; D remains unclear. CDR1 is MNHNY and CDR2 is SVGAGI in the germline V gene (reference sequence). The CDR3 is made up of 16 amino acids. Deletions cut 6 bases from V and 2 bases from J, with 14 bases between.

The V call is TRBV30, the J call TRBJ1-5; 11 bases fit TRBD1. Germline V gives CDR1 GTSNPN, CDR2 SVGIG (reference sequence). There are 18 residues in the CDR3. V gave up 4 bases and J gave up 6 bases; unmatched junction bases: 17. The CDR3 DNA sequence: TGTGCCTGGACCCAGAAGGACAGGGGGCGACCGGGGGGTCAGCCCCAGCATTTT. As protein: CAWTQKDRGRPGGQPQHF.

The genes are TRBV5-1 and TRBJ1-2, with D possibly TRBD1 on 5 matching bases. Germline assignment: CDR1 SGHRS and CDR2 YFSETQ. The CDR3 is 14 amino acids. Trimming left V 1 base short and J 3 bases short, with 10 bases between. CDR3 residues: CASSLKMTDYGYTF. Here the CDR3 DNA reads TGCGCCAGCAGCTTGAAAATGACAGACTATGGCTACACCTTC.

As concerns this clone: The identical CDR3 is also encoded by other nucleotide sequences in the sample. The chain joins TRBV6-2 or TRBV6-3 to TRBJ1-1; the D gene is possibly TRBD1 (6 bases). This CDR3 has 13 residues. Trimming shortened V by 2 bases and J by 5 bases, and 9 bases separated the two germline ends. CDR1 is MNHEY, CDR2 SVGEGT, per germline. The CDR3, as DNA: TGTGCCAGCAGTTACACAGGGAATACTGAAGCTTTCTTT. It specifies CASSYTGNTEAFF.

The V call is TRBV7-2, the J call TRBJ2-7, with unresolved D. V was shortened by 1 base and J by 2 bases, with 12 bases between the two germline ends. The CDR3 extends over 15 amino acids. Germline CDR1 reads SGHTA; CDR2 reads FQGNSA. The CDR3 spells CASSLDSTYPYEQYF. The DNA of the CDR3 is TGTGCCAGCAGCTTAGACAGTACCTATCCCTACGAGCAGTACTTC. Complete variable domain (other parts from reference TRBV7-2 and TRBJ2-7): GAGVSQSPSNKVTEKGKDVELRCDPISGHTALYWYRQSLGQGLEFLIYFQGNSAPDKSGLPSDRFSAERTGGSVSTLTIQRTQQEDSAVYLCASSLDSTYPYEQYFGPGTRLTVT.

The chain carries TRBV29-1 and TRBJ1-2; tentative D call: TRBD1 (5 bases). The germline V and J ends were trimmed by 4 bases and 7 bases, with 10 bases remaining between them. The V gene's germline CDR1 is SQVTM and CDR2 ANQGSEA. The CDR3 contains 11 residues. The CDR3 reads CSVGGESGYTF. CDR3 sequence (DNA): TGCAGCGTTGGGGGGGAATCTGGCTACACCTTC.

The chain uses TRBV4-3 and TRBJ1-3; D not certain. Trimming shortened V by 0 bases and J by 0 bases, and 6 bases separated the two germline ends. There are 15 residues in the CDR3. Per germline, CDR1 LGHNA and CDR2 YSLEER. The CDR3, as DNA: TGCGCCAGCAGCCAAGAGCATAGCTCTGGAAACACCATATATTTT. Its protein product is CASSQEHSSGNTIYF.